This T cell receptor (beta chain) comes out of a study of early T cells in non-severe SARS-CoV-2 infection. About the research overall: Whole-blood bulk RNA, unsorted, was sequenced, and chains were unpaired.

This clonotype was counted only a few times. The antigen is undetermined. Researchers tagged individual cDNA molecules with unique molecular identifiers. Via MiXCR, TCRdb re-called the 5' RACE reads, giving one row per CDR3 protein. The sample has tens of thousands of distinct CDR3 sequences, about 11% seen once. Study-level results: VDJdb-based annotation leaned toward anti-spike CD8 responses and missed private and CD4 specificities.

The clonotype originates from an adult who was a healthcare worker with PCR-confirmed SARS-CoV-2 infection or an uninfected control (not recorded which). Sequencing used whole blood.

The CDR3 loop is CASSMGPRNEQFF. The CDR3 DNA reads as TGCGCCAGCAGCATGGGACCCCGCAATGAGCAGTTCTTC. This chain uses TRBV5-1 with TRBJ2-1; D is perhaps TRBD1 or TRBD2 (5 bases each). The CDR3 has 13 amino acids. The V and J ends lost 4 bases and 6 bases respectively, with 11 bases between them. Germline CDR1 reads SGHRS; CDR2 reads YFSETQ.